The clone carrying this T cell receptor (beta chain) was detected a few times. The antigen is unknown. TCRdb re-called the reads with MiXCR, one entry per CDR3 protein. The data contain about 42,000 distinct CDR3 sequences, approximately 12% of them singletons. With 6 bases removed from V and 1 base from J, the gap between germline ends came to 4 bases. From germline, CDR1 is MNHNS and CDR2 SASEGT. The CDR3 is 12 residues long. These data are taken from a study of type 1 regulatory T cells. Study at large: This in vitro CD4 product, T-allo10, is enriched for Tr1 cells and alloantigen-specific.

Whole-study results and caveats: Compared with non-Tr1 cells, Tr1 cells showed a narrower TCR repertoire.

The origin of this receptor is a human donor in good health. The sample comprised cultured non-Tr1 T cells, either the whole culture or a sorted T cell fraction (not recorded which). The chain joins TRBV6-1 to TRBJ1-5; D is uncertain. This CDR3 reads CASRLSNQPQHF. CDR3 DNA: TGTGCCAGCAGATTGAGCAATCAGCCCCAGCATTTT.